This TCR beta chain is drawn from a study of blood T cell repertoires in COVID-19. The overall study: Sites in the United States, Italy and Spain provided acute and convalescent COVID-19 samples.

Some clones are missing from TCRdb's copy, which holds only in-frame ones; the method was immunoSEQ multiplex PCR. The repertoire consists of 130,000 or so clones, with approximately 86% occurring once and the leading ten covering 1.5% to 1.7%. This clone has just one count. This CDR3 comprises 15 residues. The germline gives CDR1 SGHRS, CDR2 YFSETQ. Trimming took off 0 bases at V and 2 bases at J, with 8 bases between the two ends. The J gene is TRBJ2-2, the V gene TRBV5-1; D gene ambiguous. The clonotype originates from a woman aged 55-70 years with acute or convalescent COVID-19. Sequenced: peripheral blood. The CDR3 is CASSLVPVNTGELFF. DNA for the CDR3: TGCGCCAGCAGCTTGGTTCCGGTTAACACCGGGGAGCTGTTTTTT.